The 28 T cell receptor beta chains listed next were all sequenced from one sample in a study of blood T cell repertoires in COVID-19. The table came from immunoSEQ multiplex PCR; TCRdb's copy has only in-frame clones and leaves some out. This sample carries roughly 200,000 clones, over 85% of them seen once, and the ten largest clones take approximately 4.3%. The specimen was PBMCs or T cells enriched from blood (not recorded which). Receptors were obtained from a woman aged 25 to 39 with acute COVID-19.

This sequence joins TRBV7-9 and TRBJ1-1; D is unresolved. With 10 bases removed from V and 1 base from J, the gap between germline ends came to 10 bases. The germline CDR1 and CDR2 sequences are SEHNR and FQNEAQ (reference sequence). The CDR3 is 12 residues long. The CDR3 spells CAIRRENTEAFF. CDR3 DNA: TGTGCCATCAGGCGGGAGAACACTGAAGCTTTCTTT.

CDR3 residues: CASSFLAANYGYTF. In DNA form, the CDR3 reads TGTGCCAGCAGCTTCTTAGCAGCTAACTATGGCTACACCTTC. This chain uses TRBV7-9 with TRBJ1-2; D unclear. The CDR3 runs to 14 residues. Germline V gene data show CDR1 as SEHNR and CDR2 as FQNEAQ (reference sequence). Trimming took 3 bases from V and 0 from J, leaving 8 bases between them.

This clone was seen only once. This chain connects TRBV6-2 or TRBV6-3 to TRBJ1-2; D unclear. Germline V gene lookup returns CDR1 MNHEY and CDR2 SVGEGT. The CDR3 has 13 amino acids. Trimming pared 0 bases from V and 7 bases from J, leaving 9 bases between. This chain's CDR3 is CASSYSSLIGYTF. For the CDR3, the DNA is TGTGCCAGCAGTTACTCGAGCCTGATTGGCTACACCTTC.

The V and J genes are TRBV5-4 and TRBJ2-5; 11 nucleotides match TRBD2. This CDR3 is 15 amino acids long. Trimming cost V 2 bases and J 5 bases; bases outside gene matches: 5. In germline, CDR1 is SGHNT, CDR2 YYREEE (reference sequence). The chain's CDR3 is CASSFSGGAAETQYF. In nucleotides, the CDR3 is TGTGCCAGCAGCTTTAGCGGGGGGGCCGCGGAGACCCAGTACTTC.

The rearrangement joins TRBV29-1 to TRBJ1-2; 7 nucleotides line up with TRBD1. Germline trimming cut 2 bases from V and 3 bases from J; bases unmatched to any gene: 21. The germline gives CDR1 SQVTM, CDR2 ANQGSEA. The CDR3 sequence is 19 residues long. This CDR3 reads CSVETVPDREMPTDYGYTF. DNA of the CDR3: TGCAGCGTTGAAACCGTTCCCGACAGGGAAATGCCAACGGACTATGGCTACACCTTC.

V is TRBV6-2 or TRBV6-3 and J is TRBJ2-7, with a weak D call TRBD1 (5 bases). V lost 2 bases and J lost 3, with 8 bases in between. The CDR3 runs 13 residues. Germline lookup yields CDR1 MNHEY and CDR2 SVGEGT. Here the CDR3 reads CASSYRGGYEQYF. The CDR3 DNA is TGTGCCAGCAGTTACAGGGGTGGCTACGAGCAGTACTTC.

This rearrangement joins TRBV19 to TRBJ2-1; D is unclear. Germline CDR1 and CDR2: LNHDA and SQIVND (reference sequence). The CDR3 covers 15 residues. Deletions cut 1 base from V and 3 bases from J, with 10 bases between. In nucleotides, the CDR3 is TGTGCCAGTAGTATAGGGTTCGGCGGCTACAATGAGCAGTTCTTC. Translated, it gives CASSIGFGGYNEQFF.

The chain couples TRBV7-2 to TRBJ2-7, with D tentatively TRBD2 (5 bases). This CDR3 has 17 residues. Germline loops: CDR1 SGHTA, CDR2 FQGNSA. Trimming shortened V by 4 bases and J by 6 bases, and 25 bases separated the two germline ends. The CDR3 sequence is CASSSQIVWTLVSEQYF. CDR3 DNA sequence: TGTGCCAGCAGCTCTCAGATAGTTTGGACTTTGGTTAGCGAGCAGTACTTC.

The chain combines TRBV27 with TRBJ1-5; 9 nucleotides align to TRBD1. J lost 7 bases, V lost 5 bases, and 9 bases had no gene match. The germline V gene has CDR1 MNHEY and CDR2 SMNVEV (reference sequence). The CDR3 spans 15 residues. The CDR3 loop reads CASSIRDRAEQPQHF. Here the CDR3 DNA reads TGTGCCAGCAGTATCCGGGACAGGGCTGAACAGCCCCAGCATTTT.

This sequence joins TRBV7-2 and TRBJ1-5; possibly TRBD1 for D (5 bases). V lost 5 bases and J 6 bases, leaving 11 bases between the germline ends. Germline values: CDR1 SGHTA, CDR2 FQGNSA. The CDR3 is 13 residues long. The CDR3 spells CASSTYGGQPQHF. Here the CDR3 DNA reads TGTGCCAGCAGCACATACGGGGGTCAGCCCCAGCATTTT.

CDR3 sequence reads: CASSSRLTLQQEQYF. CDR3 bases: TGTGCCAGCAGTTCCCGCCTTACCCTCCAACAGGAGCAGTACTTC. J is TRBJ2-7 and V is TRBV6-5; the D is unclear. The germline gives CDR1 MNHEY, CDR2 SVGAGI. The CDR3 is 15 amino acids. V lost 4 bases to trimming and J lost 7 bases, with 20 bases between them.

The genes are TRBV10-3 and TRBJ1-1; the D gene is possibly TRBD1 (5 bases). Trimming stripped 7 bases from V and 5 bases from J, with 14 bases between. Per the germline V gene, CDR1 is ENHRY and CDR2 is SYGVKD. The CDR3 runs to 13 residues. In nucleotides, the CDR3 is TGTGCCATCACGGAAGCGGGGCGGACTGAAGCTTTCTTT. Translated: CAITEAGRTEAFF.

This clone appeared a single time. V and J are TRBV20-1 and TRBJ1-1, with D perhaps TRBD1 (5 bases). CDR1 is DFQATT, CDR2 SNEGSKA, per germline (reference sequence). V was cut by 5 bases and J by 11 bases, with 12 bases left in between. The CDR3 covers 10 residues. CDR3 sequence reads: CSAGNRWAFF. CDR3 bases: TGCAGTGCTGGCAACAGGTGGGCTTTCTTT.

This clone turned up a few times. The chain links TRBV6-5 to TRBJ2-1, with TRBD1 matching 8 bases. The ends lost 8 bases at V and 6 bases at J; junction bases unmatched: 9. The CDR3 spans 14 residues. Germline V gene data show CDR1 as MNHEY and CDR2 as SVGAGI. CDR3 bases: TGTGCCAGCGAGGGACAGGTGGGGGGCAATGAGCAGTTCTTC. Its translation is CASEGQVGGNEQFF.

This clone was seen only once. This chain joins TRBV3-1 (or the pseudogene TRBV3-2) and TRBJ2-1; a possible D gene is TRBD2 (5 bases). In germline, CDR1 is LGHDT, CDR2 YNNKEL (reference sequence). The CDR3 has 12 amino acids. The V gene lost 4 bases and the J gene lost 15 bases, with 16 bases spanning the gap. DNA for the CDR3: TGTGCCAGCAGCCGTGACACGGGGATGGTGTTCTTC. Translated, it gives CASSRDTGMVFF.

V is TRBV18 and J is TRBJ2-2, with 9 bases lining up with TRBD1. V lost 3 bases to trimming and J lost 2 bases; unmatched junction nucleotides: 4. The CDR3 is 16 amino acids. The germline V gene encodes CDR1 KGHSH and CDR2 LQKENI. The CDR3: CASSPPGQGNTGELFF. The CDR3 coding sequence is TGTGCCAGCTCACCTCCGGGACAGGGTAACACCGGGGAGCTGTTTTTT.

The chain has TRBV24-1 and TRBJ2-2; perhaps TRBD1 as D (5 bases). V lost 3 bases to trimming and J lost 6 bases, with 16 bases between them. Per the germline V gene, CDR1 is KGHDR and CDR2 is SFDVKD. The CDR3 has 16 residues. The CDR3 here is CATSDPPQGPAGELFF. In DNA form, the CDR3 reads TGTGCCACCAGTGATCCCCCCCAGGGTCCGGCCGGGGAGCTGTTTTTT.

The chain carries TRBV2 and TRBJ2-1, with D perhaps TRBD1 (5 bases). Germline lookup yields CDR1 SNHLY and CDR2 FYNNEI. V was clipped by 3 bases and J by 2 bases, with 11 bases between them. The length of the CDR3 is 15 residues. CDR3 nucleotides: TGTGCCAGCAGTGAGTGGCAGGGCCCCTACAATGAGCAGTTCTTC. It translates to CASSEWQGPYNEQFF.

This chain joins TRBV3-1 (or the pseudogene TRBV3-2) and TRBJ1-6; D unresolved. This CDR3 spans 14 amino acids. Germline V gene lookup returns CDR1 LGHDT and CDR2 YNNKEL (reference sequence). With 4 bases removed from V and 7 bases from J, the gap between germline ends came to 11 bases. CDR3 DNA sequence: TGTGCCAGCAGCCCCGGACTTCTAAATTCACCCCTCCACTTT. Its protein product is CASSPGLLNSPLHF.

As for this clone: At one end the junction does not follow the germline gene, possibly because of a read error. This rearrangement joins TRBV20-1 to TRBJ1-2, with a tentative D call TRBD1 (5 bases). This CDR3 is 10 amino acids long. Germline CDR1 and CDR2: DFQATT and SNEGSKA (reference sequence). CDR3 coding DNA: TGTAGGGGCCCGGACTATGGCTACACCTTC. Its translation: CRGPDYGYTF.

The CDR3 nucleotides read TGTGCCAGCAGGCTCAGGTTCAATCAGCCCCAGCATTTT. Its protein product is CASRLRFNQPQHF. This chain uses TRBV6-5 with TRBJ1-5; D not certain. This CDR3 is 13 amino acids long. Germline V CDR1 and CDR2: MNHEY, SVGAGI. V gave up 6 bases and J gave up 3 bases, with 9 bases separating them.

V and J are TRBV3-1 (or the pseudogene TRBV3-2) and TRBJ1-2, with D hard to call. In germline, CDR1 is LGHDT, CDR2 YNNKEL (reference sequence). CDR3 length equals 12 residues. Deletions cut 3 bases from V and 7 bases from J, with 9 bases between. The DNA for the CDR3 is TGTGCCAGCAGCCAGACCTCGGGTGGCTACACCTTC. It specifies CASSQTSGGYTF.

The chain uses TRBV4-1 and TRBJ1-1; TRBD1 matches at 7 bases. Germline lookup yields CDR1 MGHRA and CDR2 YSYEKL. This CDR3 is built from 18 residues. Trimming at V came to 3 bases and at J to 1 base, leaving 14 bases not matched to a gene. CDR3 coding DNA: TGCGCCAGCAGCCAGGAGCGGGTGAGACAGGGAGCGAACACTGAAGCTTTCTTT. Translated: CASSQERVRQGANTEAFF.

The rearrangement links TRBV15 to TRBJ1-1, with D maybe TRBD1 (5 bases). The CDR3 has 13 residues. Per germline, CDR1 LNHNV and CDR2 YYDKDF (reference sequence). V was pared by 4 bases and J by 3 bases, with 9 bases between. The CDR3 DNA reads TGTGCCACCAGCATTTCCAGGGACACTGAAGCTTTCTTT. Translating it yields CATSISRDTEAFF.

CDR3 in DNA: TGTGCCAGCAGCCCCTATGGACTAGCGGGGGAACACGAGCAGTACTTC. As protein: CASSPYGLAGEHEQYF. The V call is TRBV16, the J call TRBJ2-7, with 13 bases fitting TRBD2. V shed 4 bases, J shed 5 bases, and the junction held 8 bases outside the gene matches. Germline V gives CDR1 KGHSY, CDR2 FQNENV. CDR3 length: 16 amino acids.

The chain couples TRBV29-1 to TRBJ2-1, with 9 bases identical to TRBD1. V shed 6 bases, J shed 7 bases, and the junction held 7 bases outside the gene matches. This CDR3 is 13 amino acids long. The germline CDR1 and CDR2 sequences are SQVTM and ANQGSEA. The CDR3 loop reads CSVGWDRDNEQFF. The CDR3 region has the DNA TGCAGCGTCGGATGGGACAGGGATAATGAGCAGTTCTTC.

This sequence joins TRBV2 and TRBJ2-3; 10 nucleotides align to TRBD1. Germline V gene lookup returns CDR1 SNHLY and CDR2 FYNNEI. J was trimmed by 4 bases and V by 7 bases; bases with no gene match: 5. The CDR3 spans 14 residues. CDR3 sequence (DNA): TGTGCCAGCATTCGGACAGGGGGAGCAGATACGCAGTATTTT. It codes for CASIRTGGADTQYF.

This chain uses TRBV30 with TRBJ1-3; D call uncertain. The CDR3 consists of 15 residues. Germline V CDR1 and CDR2: GTSNPN, SVGIG (reference sequence). The ends were cut back, 5 bases at V and 0 bases at J, with 14 bases in the middle. The CDR3 loop is CAWGVGGSSGNTIYF. In DNA, the CDR3 is TGTGCCTGGGGGGTCGGTGGGAGCTCTGGAAACACCATATATTTT.